Below, one T cell receptor (beta chain) is given with its context. This sample was included in a study of blood T cell repertoires in COVID-19. Across the study: The cDNA or gDNA used as material had been derived from T cells, B-cell-depleted T cells, or PBMCs.

How the authors handled the data: Reference gene primers were amplified, and this amplification served to estimate nucleated cell counts. The table came from immunoSEQ multiplex PCR; TCRdb's copy has only in-frame clones and leaves some out. The D gene and trimming were derived from the DNA, and the V and J assignments and clone size from that table. The sample lists about 240,000 clones; 85% to 90% were seen once. Germline values: CDR1 LGHDT, CDR2 YNNKEL (reference sequence). This CDR3 has 17 residues. The germline V and J ends were trimmed by 8 bases and 0 bases, with 17 bases remaining between them.

The chain carries TRBV3-1 (or the pseudogene TRBV3-2) and TRBJ2-6; D possibly corresponds to TRBD2 (5 bases). The clonotype was recovered from an older woman with active or convalescent COVID-19. Material for sequencing was peripheral blood. The CDR3 bases are TGTGCCAGCGGGTCGGGGAGAAGAACCTCTGGGGCCAACGTCCTGACTTTC. It codes for CASGSGRRTSGANVLTF.